Listed here are 25 T cell receptor beta chains from one sample, sequenced in a study of cytomegalovirus exposure and HLA in healthy donors. This PCR relied on a set of 60 Vbeta primers and 13 Jbeta primers. Sequencing was performed with immunoSEQ multiplex PCR; in TCRdb, only in-frame clones are kept and a portion is missing. The data contain 90,000 or so clones, about 69% of them singletons. The sequencing input was PBMCs. Receptors were obtained from a man between 60 and 70 years old in good health and CMV-seronegative.

This chain joins TRBV7-3 and TRBJ1-1; D might be TRBD1 (6 bases). This CDR3 is built from 13 residues. V was clipped by 1 base and J by 6 bases, with 9 bases between them. The germline CDR1 and CDR2 sequences are SGHTA and FQGTGA. This CDR3 reads CASSLREGAEAFF. CDR3 in DNA: TGTGCCAGCAGCTTAAGGGAGGGGGCTGAAGCTTTCTTT.

This chain uses TRBV6-5 with TRBJ2-2, with a tentative D call TRBD2 (5 bases). The CDR3 has 14 residues. V was trimmed by 7 bases and J by 4 bases, leaving 13 bases between them. Germline CDR1 is MNHEY and CDR2 is SVGAGI. CDR3 in amino acids: CASTRSEVTGELFF. The CDR3, as DNA: TGTGCCAGCACCCGATCGGAGGTCACCGGGGAGCTGTTTTTT.

The V gene is TRBV9, the J gene TRBJ1-6; 7 bases fit TRBD1. V trimming: 3 bases; J trimming: 0 bases; junction bases outside the gene matches: 6. Germline loops: CDR1 SGDLS, CDR2 YYNGEE. The CDR3 length is 17 residues. The CDR3 nucleotides read TGTGCCAGCAGCGCCGACAGGGATCGCTCCTATAATTCACCCCTCCACTTT. It encodes CASSADRDRSYNSPLHF.

This chain joins TRBV29-1 and TRBJ2-3, with a tentative D call TRBD2 (6 bases). V lost 3 bases and J 5 bases, leaving 15 bases between the germline ends. The CDR3 extends over 14 amino acids. From germline, CDR1 is SQVTM and CDR2 ANQGSEA. The CDR3 loop is CSVDRGRRGDTQYF. The CDR3 nucleotides read TGCAGCGTTGATCGGGGCAGGAGGGGAGATACGCAGTATTTT.

The V gene is TRBV6-1, the J gene TRBJ1-6, with TRBD1 identical over 10 bases. In germline, CDR1 is MNHNS, CDR2 SASEGT. V shed 9 bases and J 7 bases; nucleotides not matched to a gene: 9. This CDR3 is built from 15 residues. The CDR3 is CASTDRGPRNSPLHF. The CDR3 nucleotides are TGTGCCAGTACCGACAGGGGGCCACGGAATTCACCCCTCCACTTT.

This clone was picked up a small number of times. This chain uses TRBV6-6 with TRBJ2-1; D gene unclear. The CDR3 has 13 residues. CDR1 is MNHNY and CDR2 is SVGAGI in the germline V gene (reference sequence). Trimming left V 8 bases short and J 0 bases short, with 8 bases between. In DNA, the CDR3 is TGTGCCAGCGCACAAGACTCCTACAATGAGCAGTTCTTC. Amino acids: CASAQDSYNEQFF.

A few counts support this clone. This chain links TRBV7-2 with TRBJ1-4; weak D call: TRBD1 (6 bases). Germline loops: CDR1 SGHTA, CDR2 FQGNSA. This CDR3 comprises 13 residues. V was shortened by 7 bases and J by 7 bases, with 13 bases between the two germline ends. The CDR3 spells CASTLVGGEKLFF. In nucleotides, the CDR3 is TGTGCCAGCACCTTGGTAGGGGGTGAAAAACTGTTTTTT.

The rearrangement uses TRBV19 and TRBJ1-5; D ambiguous. This CDR3 spans 13 amino acids. Germline V gene lookup returns CDR1 LNHDA and CDR2 SQIVND (reference sequence). V shed 4 bases and J shed 4 bases, with 8 bases lying between them. The CDR3 region has the DNA TGTGCCAGTAGTACGGGTCTGAATCAGCCCCAGCATTTT. It is translated as CASSTGLNQPQHF.

The rearrangement joins TRBV7-3 to TRBJ2-1; 14 bases are shared with TRBD2. The germline gives CDR1 SGHTA, CDR2 FQGTGA. This CDR3 is built from 19 residues. The V gene end was trimmed by 4 bases and the J gene end by 1 base; junction bases not matched to a gene: 9. The CDR3 DNA follows: TGTGCCAGCAGCTCCCAGCCCGGGACTAGCGGGGGTTCCTACAATGAGCAGTTCTTC. It codes for CASSSQPGTSGGSYNEQFF.

The rearrangement links TRBV12-5 to TRBJ2-1, with 9 nucleotides matching TRBD2. CDR1 is LGHNT, CDR2 FRNRAP, per germline. CDR3 length: 15 residues. J gave up 10 bases and V 7 bases, and 14 bases lay outside the gene matches. The CDR3 DNA reads TGTGCTAGTGCCCAGGGGAGCCAGCGGGGGGCCGAGCAGTTCTTC. This codes for CASAQGSQRGAEQFF.

This chain joins TRBV4-1 and TRBJ1-1; 7 nucleotides agree with TRBD1. Unmatched junction bases numbered 10, after V lost 1 base and J lost 5 bases. This CDR3 is built from 16 residues. Germline CDR1 and CDR2: MGHRA and YSYEKL. The CDR3 DNA reads as TGCGCCAGCAGCCAAGTCAGGGACAGCCGGCGGACTGAAGCTTTCTTT. Protein product: CASSQVRDSRRTEAFF.

The chain recombines TRBV10-3 with TRBJ2-5; a weak D match, TRBD1 (6 bases). The V gene's germline CDR1 is ENHRY and CDR2 SYGVKD. The CDR3 has 18 residues. Trimming took off 7 bases at V and 1 base at J, with 25 bases between the two ends. Here the CDR3 reads CAITEPGLDRAPQETQYF. CDR3 sequence (DNA): TGTGCCATCACCGAGCCGGGATTGGACAGAGCGCCCCAAGAGACCCAGTACTTC.

This clone was counted only a few times. The V call is TRBV14, the J call TRBJ1-1; no reliable D call. The CDR3 runs 16 residues. From germline, CDR1 is SGHDN and CDR2 FVKESK. V shed 4 bases and J shed 5 bases, with 20 bases lying between them. The chain's CDR3 is CASSLFGVPSPTEAFF. The CDR3 coding sequence is TGTGCCAGCAGCCTTTTCGGGGTACCAAGTCCGACTGAAGCTTTCTTT.

This chain joins TRBV14 and TRBJ1-4, with 8 bases that match TRBD1. CDR3 length equals 16 residues. Germline-derived CDR1 and CDR2 are SGHDN and FVKESK. V shed 4 bases, J shed 7 bases, and the junction held 11 bases outside the gene matches. This CDR3 is CASSPYIQGASEKLFF. The CDR3 DNA reads as TGTGCCAGCAGCCCGTACATCCAGGGGGCCAGTGAAAAACTGTTTTTT.

The chain uses TRBV4-1 and TRBJ1-2; D possibly corresponds to TRBD1 (5 bases). Germline assignment: CDR1 MGHRA and CDR2 YSYEKL. The CDR3 has 15 amino acids. Trimming left V 4 bases short and J 4 bases short, with 16 bases between. The CDR3 loop reads CASSLAGGVVYGYTF. The CDR3 DNA follows: TGCGCCAGCAGCCTAGCGGGGGGGGTCGTCTATGGCTACACCTTC.

This chain links TRBV5-6 with TRBJ1-2; a possible D gene is TRBD1 (6 bases). CDR1 and CDR2 (germline): SGHDT, YYEEEE. The CDR3 extends over 13 amino acids. V lost 5 bases and J lost 5, with 13 bases in between. CDR3 loop: CASSSTGAYGYTF. The CDR3 nucleotides are TGTGCCAGCAGTTCGACAGGCGCTTATGGCTACACCTTC.

The chain carries TRBV19 and TRBJ1-1; TRBD1 is a possible D gene (5 bases). Germline V gene lookup returns CDR1 LNHDA and CDR2 SQIVND (reference sequence). The CDR3 loop spans 15 amino acids. V lost 7 bases, J lost 1 base, and 16 bases lay in between. CDR3 DNA sequence: TGTGCCAGTACCCCTACCGTCCAGGGGAACACTGAAGCTTTCTTT. Residues: CASTPTVQGNTEAFF. The whole variable domain, filled in from reference TRBV19 and TRBJ1-1, reads DGGITQSPKYLFRKEGQNVTLSCEQNLNHDAMYWYRQDPGQGLRLIYYSQIVNDFQKGDIAEGYSVSREKKESFPLTVTSAQKNPTAFYLCASTPTVQGNTEAFFGQGTRLTVV.

The chain employs TRBV5-1 and TRBJ2-7; TRBD2 aligns across 10 bases. In germline, CDR1 is SGHRS, CDR2 YFSETQ. The CDR3 loop spans 15 amino acids. Trimming at V came to 4 bases and at J to 1 base, leaving 5 bases not matched to a gene. CDR3 residues: CASSARTSGSYEQYF. CDR3 bases: TGCGCCAGCAGCGCAAGGACTAGCGGATCCTACGAGCAGTACTTC.

The rearrangement joins TRBV2 to TRBJ1-1, with D unclear. CDR1 is SNHLY, CDR2 FYNNEI, per germline. Between the trimmed V and J ends, which lost 0 bases and 6 bases, there was a span of 8 bases. CDR3 size: 13 residues. The CDR3 region is CASSEAAFAEAFF. The CDR3 DNA is TGTGCCAGCAGTGAAGCGGCATTCGCTGAAGCTTTCTTT.

The chain joins TRBV9 to TRBJ2-7; 12 bases line up with TRBD2. Germline trimming cut 4 bases from V and 5 bases from J; bases unmatched to any gene: 4. The CDR3 loop spans 14 amino acids. Germline V gives CDR1 SGDLS, CDR2 YYNGEE. CDR3 amino acids: CASSPSGRADEQYF. CDR3 nucleotides: TGTGCCAGCAGCCCTAGCGGGAGGGCCGACGAGCAGTACTTC.

This clone came up a few times. V usage is TRBV18 and J usage is TRBJ1-6; D gene ambiguous. CDR3 length equals 16 residues. Trimming shortened V by 3 bases and J by 4 bases, and 13 bases separated the two germline ends. Germline V gives CDR1 KGHSH, CDR2 LQKENI. CDR3 in amino acids: CASSPARGTYNSPLHF. The CDR3 DNA reads as TGTGCCAGCTCACCCGCACGCGGCACGTATAATTCACCCCTCCACTTT.

The CDR3 DNA is TGTGCCAGCAGTGAAGCGCCCCGGGTGTGGGATGGCTACACCTTC. Encoded protein: CASSEAPRVWDGYTF. The V gene is TRBV2, the J gene TRBJ1-2; D ambiguous. Trimming stripped 0 bases from V and 6 bases from J, with 14 bases between. This CDR3 has 15 residues. Germline CDR1 SNHLY, CDR2 FYNNEI.

The chain combines TRBV27 with TRBJ1-2; D might be TRBD1 (5 bases). CDR1 is MNHEY and CDR2 is SMNVEV in the germline V gene (reference sequence). The ends were cut back, 2 bases at V and 2 bases at J, with 9 bases in the middle. This CDR3 spans 14 amino acids. CDR3 protein: CASSLDGGNYGYTF. CDR3 sequence (DNA): TGTGCCAGCAGTTTAGATGGGGGGAACTATGGCTACACCTTC.

The rearrangement uses TRBV7-9 and TRBJ2-1; D is perhaps TRBD2 (7 bases). The CDR3 is 14 amino acids. Germline V lookup: CDR1 SEHNR, CDR2 FQNEAQ (reference sequence). The V and J ends lost 3 bases and 6 bases respectively, with 12 bases between them. The CDR3 DNA reads TGTGCCAGCAGCTTGGCAGGGGAGGGCAATGAGCAGTTCTTC. Translating gives CASSLAGEGNEQFF.

This clone was counted once. The chain employs TRBV5-1 and TRBJ2-1, with TRBD2 matching 9 bases. Trimming at V came to 4 bases and at J to 0 bases, leaving 14 bases not matched to a gene. Germline V gene data show CDR1 as SGHRS and CDR2 as YFSETQ. The length of the CDR3 is 19 residues. The CDR3 protein is CASSPAKSGGMSSYNEQFF. The CDR3 DNA reads as TGCGCCAGCAGCCCGGCGAAGAGCGGGGGGATGAGCTCCTACAATGAGCAGTTCTTC.